A selection of T cell receptor beta chains follows, all from one sample in a study of shared clonotypes between healthy human individuals. Libraries were prepared by immunoSEQ multiplex PCR; TCRdb keeps only in-frame clonotypes and omits some of them. The sample lists approximately 840,000 clones; about 96% were seen once. Material: naive CD8+ T cells sorted from blood. These receptors were collected from a man aged 25 to 45 in good health. Each CDR3 is given with its conserved first and last residue. A D gene is named only where the DNA matches it firmly. Where a row states a size, it is once, few, many or the class of an expanded clone; other rows omit it.

.,TRBJ2-7,TRBV13,TRBD2,TGTGCCAGCAGCTCCGGGACTAGCGGGTCCCCTTGGGGCTCCTACGAGCAGTACTTC,CASSSGTSGSPWGSYEQYF
few,TRBJ2-5,TRBV7-9,.,TGTGCCAGCAGCTTAGCGGGAGGAGAGACCCAGTACTTC,CASSLAGGETQYF
.,TRBJ2-3,TRBV27,.,TGTGCCAGCAGTTTATTGGGGATAGATACGCAGTATTTT,CASSLLGIDTQYF
.,TRBJ2-7,TRBV11-2,.,TGTGCCAGCAGCTGGACAGAGGGAGATTACGAGCAGTACTTC,CASSWTEGDYEQYF
once,TRBJ2-3,TRBV7-6,TRBD2,TGTGCCAGCAGCACCCCCGTAGCGGGAGGGGGCGCAGATACGCAGTATTTT,CASSTPVAGGGADTQYF
.,TRBJ2-1,TRBV9,TRBD2,TGTGCCAGCAGCGTGGGACTAGCTGTGCGTGATGAGCAGTTCTTC,CASSVGLAVRDEQFF
once,TRBJ2-7,TRBV7-9,.,TGTGCCAGCAGCTTAAGAGGGGCCGAGTCGGATGAGCAGTACTTC,CASSLRGAESDEQYF
once,TRBJ1-1,TRBV9,TRBD1,TGTGCCAGCGGGGGGACAGGGCCTACTGAAGCTTTCTTT,CASGGTGPTEAFF
once,TRBJ2-5,TRBV19,.,TGTGCCAGTAGGAGGAAGGGGAACCAAGAGACCCAGTACTTC,CASRRKGNQETQYF
.,TRBJ1-3,TRBV9,.,TGTGCCAGCAGCGTAGACGGGGGTTCAGGAAACACCATATATTTT,CASSVDGGSGNTIYF
.,TRBJ2-1,TRBV9,.,TGTGCCAGCAGCGCCGACAGAACCTATTCCTACAATGAGCAGTTCTTC,CASSADRTYSYNEQFF
.,TRBJ1-2,TRBV29-1,TRBD1,TGCAGCGTCCGAGGCCGGGACAGGGGAGGTGGCTACACCTTC,CSVRGRDRGGGYTF
.,TRBJ2-7,TRBV15,TRBD1,TGTGCCACCAGCAGGGGACAGGGGATCTACGAGCAGTACTTC,CATSRGQGIYEQYF
.,TRBJ1-1,TRBV11-2,.,TGTGCCAGCAGCTTAGATACGGGTACTCCTCGGCCTTTCTTT,CASSLDTGTPRPFF
.,TRBJ1-5,TRBV4-1,.,TGCGCCAGCAGCCACGGTTTCGATCAGCCCCAGCATTTT,CASSHGFDQPQHF
.,TRBJ2-5,TRBV2,.,TGTGCCAGCGACCCAGGGGAAGAGACCCAGTACTTC,CASDPGEETQYF
.,TRBJ1-1,TRBV27,.,TGTGCCAGCAGTTTATCGGGGGGAAGCTTGAACACTGAAGCTTTCTTT,CASSLSGGSLNTEAFF
.,TRBJ2-7,TRBV27,TRBD2,TGTGCCAGCAGTGCCTCGGCGGGAGCCTACGAGCAGTACTTC,CASSASAGAYEQYF
.,TRBJ1-3,TRBV5-1,TRBD1,TGCGCCAGCAGCTTGTATCCCGGGCCGGGACAGGACTCTGGAAACACCATATATTTT,CASSLYPGPGQDSGNTIYF
.,TRBJ2-7,TRBV5-1,TRBD1,TGCGCCAGCAGCTTTTGGGACAGCAAGTACGAGCAGTACTTC,CASSFWDSKYEQYF
once,TRBJ2-1,TRBV11-2,TRBD2,TGTGCCAGCAGCTTCTGGACTAGCGGGAGTAGCAATGAGCAGTTCTTC,CASSFWTSGSSNEQFF
.,TRBJ2-1,TRBV9,.,TGTGCCAGCAGCGTAGTTGGACAAAGCTCCTACAATGAGCAGTTCTTC,CASSVVGQSSYNEQFF
.,TRBJ2-7,TRBV7-9,.,TGTGCCAGCAGCCTGACAGTCTACGAGCAGTACTTC,CASSLTVYEQYF
.,TRBJ1-5,TRBV11-2,TRBD1,TGTGCCAGCAGCTTAGTTTCCGGGACAGACGGCCGAGACAATCAGCCCCAGCATTTT,CASSLVSGTDGRDNQPQHF
.,TRBJ2-1,TRBV5-4,TRBD1,TGTGCCAGCAGCTTGAGGGCAGGGGGTCTAGGAAATGAGCAGTTCTTC,CASSLRAGGLGNEQFF
.,TRBJ2-7,TRBV5-6,TRBD1,TGTGCCAGCAGCCCCCCCGGGACAGGAGACTACGAGCAGTACTTC,CASSPPGTGDYEQYF
.,TRBJ2-7,TRBV29-1,TRBD2,TGCAGCGTGACTAGCGGGAGGCTCGACGAGCAGTACTTC,CSVTSGRLDEQYF
.,TRBJ2-7,TRBV11-2,.,TGTGCCAGCAGCTTACGCAGGGGGGCGAGTGAAGAGCAGTACTTC,CASSLRRGASEEQYF
.,TRBJ2-7,TRBV11-2,TRBD1,TGTGCCAGCAGCCTGGGGACAGGCGGGATCTACGAGCAGTACTTC,CASSLGTGGIYEQYF
few,TRBJ2-7,TRBV4-1,.,TGCGCCAGCAGCCAAGGCAGCTCCTACGAGCAGTACTTC,CASSQGSSYEQYF
.,TRBJ2-7,TRBV4-3,TRBD2,TGCGCCAGCAGCCAAGATATAGGGGCGGGAGGGCCCTACGAGCAGTACTTC,CASSQDIGAGGPYEQYF
.,TRBJ2-1,TRBV6-5,TRBD1,TGTGCCAGCAGTTACGCTCCCGGGACAGTCTACAATGAGCAGTTCTTC,CASSYAPGTVYNEQFF
.,TRBJ2-6,TRBV27,.,TGTGCCAGCCGGGGGGCCTCTGGGGCCAACGTCCTGACTTTC,CASRGASGANVLTF
.,TRBJ2-1,TRBV7-8,TRBD1,TGTGCCAGCAGCTTATCGACAGGGGGCTATGAGCAGTTCTTC,CASSLSTGGYEQFF
.,TRBJ1-3,TRBV4-1,.,TGCGCCAGCAGCCAAGCCTCTGGAAACACCATATATTTT,CASSQASGNTIYF
.,TRBJ2-1,TRBV5-1,.,TGCGCCAGCAGCTTGCAGACAAGCTCCTACAATGAGCAGTTCTTC,CASSLQTSSYNEQFF
.,TRBJ1-1,TRBV7-9,.,TGTGCCAGCAGCTTAACACCCGACAGGGAAGCTTTCTTT,CASSLTPDREAFF
once,TRBJ2-1,TRBV5-1,.,TGCGCCAGCAGCCTTAGCGGCTCCGACTACAATGAGCAGTTCTTC,CASSLSGSDYNEQFF
.,TRBJ2-7,TRBV7-6,TRBD2,TGTGCCAGCAGCTTAGGGGCGGGAGGAACTATCTCCTACGAGCAGTACTTC,CASSLGAGGTISYEQYF
once,TRBJ2-7,TRBV9,TRBD2,TGTGCCAGCAGCGTAAGTGCTAGCGGGAGCTACGAGCAGTACTTC,CASSVSASGSYEQYF
.,TRBJ2-1,TRBV9,TRBD2,TGTGCCAGCAGCGCACGAGGCGGGAGTAAGATTGTGAATGAGCAGTTCTTC,CASSARGGSKIVNEQFF
.,TRBJ2-2,TRBV9,TRBD1,TGTGCCAGCAGCGTTGGGAAACCCGGGACAGGGTTGGACACCGGGGAGCTGTTTTTT,CASSVGKPGTGLDTGELFF
.,TRBJ2-2,TRBV4-3,.,TGCGCCAGCAGCCAAGATAGAGTCCGGGGGACAGACGCGGCCGGGGAGCTGTTTTTT,CASSQDRVRGTDAAGELFF
.,TRBJ2-5,TRBV15,TRBD1,TGTGCCACCAGCAGTGGGGTGACAGGGGGCTCTGGTGAGACCCAGTACTTC,CATSSGVTGGSGETQYF
.,TRBJ1-4,TRBV11-2,TRBD1,TGTGCCAGCAGCTCCCGACAGGGCCTGGATGAAAAACTGTTTTTT,CASSSRQGLDEKLFF
.,TRBJ2-1,TRBV5-1,.,TGCGCCAGCAGCTTGGGGACAACTCGTTACGGTGAGCAGTTCTTC,CASSLGTTRYGEQFF
.,TRBJ2-1,TRBV27,TRBD2,TGTGCCAGCAGAATAGCGGGAGCCTCCTACAATGAGCAGTTCTTC,CASRIAGASYNEQFF
.,TRBJ2-2,TRBV11-3,.,TGTGCCAGCGAGTCTAACACCGGGGAGCTGTTTTTT,CASESNTGELFF
.,TRBJ2-1,TRBV7-9,.,TGTGCCAGCAGCTTAGGGGGACCCTACAATGAGCAGTTCTTC,CASSLGGPYNEQFF
once,TRBJ1-1,TRBV11-2,TRBD1,TGTGCCATTAAGACAGGGGTTAACACTGAAGCTTTCTTT,CAIKTGVNTEAFF
.,TRBJ2-7,TRBV19,.,TGTGCCAGTAGTATATCGACAGGTTACGAGCAGTACTTC,CASSISTGYEQYF
.,TRBJ1-2,TRBV5-5,TRBD1,TGTGCCAGCAGCTGGACAGGGTACGGCTACACCTTC,CASSWTGYGYTF
.,TRBJ2-7,TRBV6-1,TRBD1,TGTGCCTCCGTAGGGGGCCCCTACGAGCAGTACTTC,CASVGGPYEQYF
.,TRBJ2-1,TRBV5-6,TRBD2,TGTGCCAGCAGCCCCGGGACTAGGATCATCGATGAGCAGTTCTTC,CASSPGTRIIDEQFF
.,TRBJ1-2,TRBV4-1,.,TGCGCCAGCAGCCAATTTGCAGGGGCGTATGGCTACACCTTC,CASSQFAGAYGYTF
.,TRBJ2-1,TRBV5-1,TRBD2,TGCGCCAGCAGCTTGGGGGCTAGCGGGAGTCGTGAGCAGTTCTTC,CASSLGASGSREQFF
.,TRBJ2-5,TRBV27,.,TGTGCCAGCAGTTTTTGGGGGGTGAGGGGACAAGAGACCCAGTACTTC,CASSFWGVRGQETQYF